These T cell receptor beta chains were read from a single sample in a study of blood T cell repertoires in COVID-19. The data were produced by immunoSEQ multiplex PCR, yet TCRdb's version contains in-frame clones alone and is incomplete. The sample yields over 120,000 clones, roughly 80% seen once. Sequences were obtained from PBMCs or T cells enriched from blood (not recorded which). Receptors originate from a man aged 50 or older who had recovered from COVID-19. CDR3s include the opening cysteine and the closing phenylalanine or tryptophan. D genes are given only for firm matches. A row's size may be missing; if present it is once, few, many or a size class.

CDR3 protein: CASSFDRVNTEAFF
CDR3 DNA: TGTGCCAGCAGCTTCGACAGGGTGAACACTGAAGCTTTCTTT
V gene: TRBV11-2
J gene: TRBJ1-1
clone size: .
D gene: TRBD1

CDR3 protein: CASSSTGSGNTIYF
CDR3 DNA: TGTGCCAGCAGTTCGACAGGGTCGGGAAACACCATATATTTT
V gene: TRBV6-5
J gene: TRBJ1-3
clone size: .
D gene: TRBD1

CDR3 protein: CASSQYQGYEQFF
CDR3 DNA: TGCGCCAGCAGCCAATATCAGGGATATGAGCAGTTCTTC
V gene: TRBV4-3
J gene: TRBJ2-1
clone size: once
D gene: .

CDR3 protein: CASSSSKRSQETQYF
CDR3 DNA: TGCGCCAGCAGCTCCAGCAAGCGGTCCCAAGAGACCCAGTACTTC
V gene: TRBV5-1
J gene: TRBJ2-5
clone size: .
D gene: .

CDR3 protein: CASSLEVPGTSSGGQYF
CDR3 DNA: TGCGCCAGCAGCTTGGAAGTCCCAGGGACTAGCAGTGGCGGGCAGTACTTC
V gene: TRBV5-1
J gene: TRBJ2-7
clone size: once
D gene: TRBD2

CDR3 protein: CASSWTGAHEQYF
CDR3 DNA: TGTGCCAGCAGCTGGACAGGGGCCCACGAGCAGTACTTC
V gene: TRBV5-4
J gene: TRBJ2-7
clone size: .
D gene: TRBD1

CDR3 protein: CASSYFGGNEQFF
CDR3 DNA: TGTGCCAGCAGTTACTTTGGGGGGAATGAGCAGTTCTTC
V gene: TRBV6-2/TRBV6-3
J gene: TRBJ2-1
clone size: .
D gene: .

CDR3 protein: CAWSPQGEKLFF
CDR3 DNA: TGTGCCTGGAGTCCCCAGGGCGAAAAACTGTTTTTT
V gene: TRBV30
J gene: TRBJ1-4
clone size: .
D gene: .

CDR3 protein: CASSLARLAGGPNEQFF
CDR3 DNA: TGTGCCAGCAGCTTAGCGCGACTAGCGGGGGGGCCGAATGAGCAGTTCTTC
V gene: TRBV7-8
J gene: TRBJ2-1
clone size: once
D gene: TRBD2

CDR3 protein: CAISYRDTEAFF
CDR3 DNA: TGTGCCATCAGTTACAGGGACACTGAAGCTTTCTTT
V gene: TRBV10-3
J gene: TRBJ1-1
clone size: .
D gene: .

CDR3 protein: CAWSSGTIYDEQYF
CDR3 DNA: TGTGCCTGGAGTTCCGGGACAATCTACGACGAGCAGTACTTC
V gene: TRBV30
J gene: TRBJ2-7
clone size: .
D gene: .

CDR3 protein: CASSDPLAGEYNEQFF
CDR3 DNA: TGTGCCAGCAGCGACCCTCTGGCGGGGGAATACAATGAGCAGTTCTTC
V gene: TRBV9
J gene: TRBJ2-1
clone size: once
D gene: TRBD2

CDR3 protein: CAIRGRDRDINEQFF
CDR3 DNA: TGTGCCATCAGAGGCCGGGACAGGGATATCAATGAGCAGTTCTTC
V gene: TRBV10-3
J gene: TRBJ2-1
clone size: once
D gene: TRBD1

CDR3 protein: CAIRAAGAGELFF
CDR3 DNA: TGTGCCATCAGGGCAGCGGGGGCCGGGGAGCTGTTTTTT
V gene: TRBV10-3
J gene: TRBJ2-2
clone size: .
D gene: TRBD2

CDR3 protein: CASSLYGFRSSGGDMNEQFF
CDR3 DNA: TGTGCCAGCAGTTTGTATGGTTTTAGGTCTAGCGGGGGGGATATGAATGAGCAGTTCTTC
V gene: TRBV27
J gene: TRBJ2-1
clone size: .
D gene: TRBD2

CDR3 protein: CASSHTSGSYEQYF
CDR3 DNA: TGTGCCAGCAGCCATACTAGCGGGTCCTACGAGCAGTACTTC
V gene: TRBV5-4
J gene: TRBJ2-7
clone size: .
D gene: TRBD2

CDR3 protein: CASSPPRGRGSYEQYF
CDR3 DNA: TGTGCCAGCTCACCTCCGCGAGGCAGGGGTTCCTACGAGCAGTACTTC
V gene: TRBV18
J gene: TRBJ2-7
clone size: .
D gene: .

CDR3 protein: CASSSTSAPYEQYF
CDR3 DNA: TGTGCCAGCAGCTCCACTAGCGCCCCCTACGAGCAGTACTTC
V gene: TRBV7-9
J gene: TRBJ2-7
clone size: .
D gene: TRBD2

CDR3 protein: CASPPGTDTQYF
CDR3 DNA: TGTGCCAGCCCCCCGGGCACAGATACGCAGTATTTT
V gene: TRBV21-1
J gene: TRBJ2-3
clone size: .
D gene: .

CDR3 protein: CASKNQGVLEKLFF
CDR3 DNA: TGTGCCAGCAAGAATCAGGGGGTTCTTGAAAAACTGTTTTTT
V gene: TRBV19
J gene: TRBJ1-4
clone size: .
D gene: TRBD1

CDR3 protein: CASSLLPGSRSPLHF
CDR3 DNA: TGTGCCAGCAGCTTATTGCCCGGGTCTCGTTCACCCCTCCACTTT
V gene: TRBV7-3
J gene: TRBJ1-6
clone size: once
D gene: .

CDR3 protein: CASSPLAGGGHEQFF
CDR3 DNA: TGTGCCAGCAGCCCGCTAGCGGGGGGCGGCCATGAGCAGTTCTTC
V gene: TRBV2
J gene: TRBJ2-1
clone size: .
D gene: TRBD2

CDR3 protein: CASSPGTGSFTEAFF
CDR3 DNA: TGTGCCAGCTCACCGGGCACAGGATCCTTCACTGAAGCTTTCTTT
V gene: TRBV18
J gene: TRBJ1-1
clone size: once
D gene: .

CDR3 protein: CASSSTPEGSYNEQFF
CDR3 DNA: TGTGCCAGCAGTTCCACCCCGGAGGGGTCCTACAATGAGCAGTTCTTC
V gene: TRBV6-2/TRBV6-3
J gene: TRBJ2-1
clone size: .
D gene: .

CDR3 protein: CASSRGLAGGSSQFF
CDR3 DNA: TGCGCCAGCAGCAGGGGACTAGCGGGGGGCTCGTCCCAGTTCTTC
V gene: TRBV5-1
J gene: TRBJ2-1
clone size: .
D gene: TRBD2

CDR3 protein: CASSPRGTVSYEQYF
CDR3 DNA: TGTGCCAGCTCACCAAGAGGGACAGTCTCCTACGAGCAGTACTTC
V gene: TRBV18
J gene: TRBJ2-7
clone size: .
D gene: TRBD1

CDR3 protein: CASSLYQGMGNQPQHF
CDR3 DNA: TGTGCCAGCAGCCTATATCAGGGGATGGGCAATCAGCCCCAGCATTTT
V gene: TRBV4-2
J gene: TRBJ1-5
clone size: once
D gene: .

CDR3 protein: CATSGGGVLGELFF
CDR3 DNA: TGTGCCACCAGCGGAGGGGGGGTTCTCGGGGAGCTGTTTTTT
V gene: TRBV15
J gene: TRBJ2-2
clone size: .
D gene: .

CDR3 protein: CASSYTGTGNSPLHF
CDR3 DNA: TGTGCCAGCAGCTACACCGGGACAGGGAATTCACCCCTCCACTTT
V gene: TRBV7-2
J gene: TRBJ1-6
clone size: .
D gene: TRBD1

CDR3 protein: CASSLGQLAGGLETQYF
CDR3 DNA: TGTGCCAGCAGCTTAGGACAACTAGCGGGGGGTTTGGAGACCCAGTACTTC
V gene: TRBV5-4
J gene: TRBJ2-5
clone size: .
D gene: TRBD2

CDR3 protein: CASSLRDRGGISYNEQFF
CDR3 DNA: TGTGCCAGCAGCTTAAGGGACAGGGGGGGGATCTCCTACAATGAGCAGTTCTTC
V gene: TRBV7-8
J gene: TRBJ2-1
clone size: few
D gene: TRBD1

CDR3 protein: CASSPGSQETQYF
CDR3 DNA: TGTGCCAGCAGCCCCGGGTCCCAAGAGACCCAGTACTTC
V gene: TRBV11-3
J gene: TRBJ2-5
clone size: once
D gene: .

CDR3 protein: CASSEMQGSTEAFF
CDR3 DNA: TGTGCCAGCAGTGAGATGCAGGGGTCGACTGAAGCTTTCTTT
V gene: TRBV6-4
J gene: TRBJ1-1
clone size: .
D gene: .

CDR3 protein: CASSPARTGDGYTF
CDR3 DNA: TGTGCCAGCTCACCGGCGCGGACAGGGGATGGCTACACCTTC
V gene: TRBV18
J gene: TRBJ1-2
clone size: few
D gene: TRBD1

CDR3 protein: CASSRLVYNEQFF
CDR3 DNA: TGTGCCAGCAGTCGACTAGTCTACAATGAGCAGTTCTTC
V gene: TRBV11-2
J gene: TRBJ2-1
clone size: .
D gene: .

CDR3 protein: CASSQGTGVYGYTF
CDR3 DNA: TGCGCCAGCAGCCAAGGGACAGGGGTCTATGGCTACACCTTC
V gene: TRBV4-3
J gene: TRBJ1-2
clone size: .
D gene: TRBD1

CDR3 protein: CASSLRGGAILTGELFF
CDR3 DNA: TGCGCCAGCAGCTTGCGCGGGGGGGCCATTTTGACCGGGGAGCTGTTTTTT
V gene: TRBV5-1
J gene: TRBJ2-2
clone size: .
D gene: TRBD2

CDR3 protein: CSVGTREKLFF
CDR3 DNA: TGCAGCGTTGGGACACGGGAAAAACTGTTTTTT
V gene: TRBV29-1
J gene: TRBJ1-4
clone size: .
D gene: .

CDR3 protein: CASSQQYSNQPQHF
CDR3 DNA: TGTGCCAGCAGTCAACAGTATAGCAATCAGCCCCAGCATTTT
V gene: TRBV27
J gene: TRBJ1-5
clone size: .
D gene: .

CDR3 protein: CASSLGRGGSYEQYF
CDR3 DNA: TGTGCCAGCAGCTTAGGACGGGGGGGCTCCTACGAGCAGTACTTC
V gene: TRBV13
J gene: TRBJ2-7
clone size: .
D gene: TRBD2

CDR3 protein: CASSPQGGDTEAFF
CDR3 DNA: TGTGCCAGCTCACCACAGGGAGGAGACACTGAAGCTTTCTTT
V gene: TRBV18
J gene: TRBJ1-1
clone size: .
D gene: .

CDR3 protein: CASSRRAYEQYF
CDR3 DNA: TGTGCCAGCAGTCGGAGGGCCTACGAGCAGTACTTC
V gene: TRBV12-3/TRBV12-4
J gene: TRBJ2-7
clone size: .
D gene: .

CDR3 protein: CAWSGGGGAGYTF
CDR3 DNA: TGTGCCTGGAGTGGCGGCGGAGGAGCGGGCTACACCTTC
V gene: TRBV30
J gene: TRBJ1-2
clone size: once
D gene: .

CDR3 protein: CASSRIQGNEQYF
CDR3 DNA: TGTGCCAGCAGCCGAATACAGGGGAACGAGCAGTACTTC
V gene: TRBV3-1/TRBV3-2
J gene: TRBJ2-7
clone size: once
D gene: TRBD1

CDR3 protein: CAWSTTGTVPDTQYF
CDR3 DNA: TGTGCCTGGAGTACCACCGGGACAGTTCCAGATACGCAGTATTTT
V gene: TRBV30
J gene: TRBJ2-3
clone size: .
D gene: TRBD1

CDR3 protein: CASSLTPEYYRNSPLHF
CDR3 DNA: TGTGCCAGCAGCTTAACTCCGGAGTACTACCGGAATTCACCCCTCCACTTT
V gene: TRBV7-6
J gene: TRBJ1-6
clone size: few
D gene: .

CDR3 protein: CASTRGVGTGELFF
CDR3 DNA: TGTGCCAGTACTCGGGGGGTCGGCACCGGGGAGCTGTTTTTT
V gene: TRBV19
J gene: TRBJ2-2
clone size: .
D gene: TRBD2

CDR3 protein: CASSESGGWYDEKLFF
CDR3 DNA: TGTGCCAGCAGTGAATCAGGGGGGTGGTATGATGAAAAACTGTTTTTT
V gene: TRBV25-1
J gene: TRBJ1-4
clone size: once
D gene: TRBD1

CDR3 protein: CASSELGRGGLSGELFF
CDR3 DNA: TGTGCCAGCAGTGAACTTGGCCGGGGGGGCCTGTCCGGGGAGCTGTTTTTT
V gene: TRBV6-4
J gene: TRBJ2-2
clone size: once
D gene: TRBD2